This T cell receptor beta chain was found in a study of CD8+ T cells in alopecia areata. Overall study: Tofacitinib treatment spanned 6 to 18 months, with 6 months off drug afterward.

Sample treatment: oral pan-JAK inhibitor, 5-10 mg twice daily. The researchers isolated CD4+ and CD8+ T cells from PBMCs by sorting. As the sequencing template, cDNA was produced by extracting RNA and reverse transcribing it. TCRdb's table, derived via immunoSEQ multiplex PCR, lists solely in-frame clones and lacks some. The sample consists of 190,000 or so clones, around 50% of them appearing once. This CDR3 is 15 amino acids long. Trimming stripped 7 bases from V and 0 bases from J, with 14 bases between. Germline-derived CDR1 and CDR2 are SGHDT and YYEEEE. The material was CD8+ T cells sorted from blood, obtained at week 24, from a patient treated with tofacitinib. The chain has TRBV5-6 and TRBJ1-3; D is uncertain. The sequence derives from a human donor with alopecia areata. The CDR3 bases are TGTGCCAGCGTTAGGCTGGCAGCCTCTGGAAACACCATATATTTT. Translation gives CASVRLAASGNTIYF.